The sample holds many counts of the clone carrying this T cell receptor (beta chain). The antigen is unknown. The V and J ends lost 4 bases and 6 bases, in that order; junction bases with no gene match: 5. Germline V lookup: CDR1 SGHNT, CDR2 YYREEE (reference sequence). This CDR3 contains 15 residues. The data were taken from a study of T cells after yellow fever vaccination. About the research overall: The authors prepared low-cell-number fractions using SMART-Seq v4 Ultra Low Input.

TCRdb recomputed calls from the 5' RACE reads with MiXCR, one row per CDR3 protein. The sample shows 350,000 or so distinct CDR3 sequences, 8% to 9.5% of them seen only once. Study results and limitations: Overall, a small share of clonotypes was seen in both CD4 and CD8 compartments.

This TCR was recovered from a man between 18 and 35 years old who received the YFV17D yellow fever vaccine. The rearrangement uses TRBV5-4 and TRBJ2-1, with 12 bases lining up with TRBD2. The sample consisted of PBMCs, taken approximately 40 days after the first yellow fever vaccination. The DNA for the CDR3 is TGTGCCAGCAGCCTGACTAGCGGGGGTTTCAATGAGCAGTTCTTC. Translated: CASSLTSGGFNEQFF.